This TCR beta chain was observed in a study of blood T cells in healthy people across ages. CDR1 and CDR2 (germline): SGHRS, YFSETQ. Trimming removed 4 bases from V and 6 bases from J, with 5 bases in between. The CDR3 runs 11 residues. This clonotype was detected many times. Its antigen is still unknown. It was with a sample-barcoded 5' primer and a J-beta primer mix that a second PCR of about 6 to 11 cycles was run. Each cDNA was tagged by a template-switch adaptor containing 12 random nucleotides. TCRdb fed the 5' RACE reads into MiXCR, producing one record per CDR3 protein. Altogether about 1 million distinct CDR3 sequences are present, roughly 24% being singletons, with the ten largest covering approximately 0.79%. Study-level points and caveats: A roughly linear fall in TCR beta diversity per million T cells was seen with increasing age.

The data were also submitted as part of a second study, on T cells of mothers and their children. That publication notes: Donation involved three healthy Caucasian mothers and the six children that they had. Overlap in related mother-child pairs always slightly exceeded unrelated pairs, never significantly.

The sequence was obtained from a girl between 2 and 10 years old in good health. The sample comprised blood. The gene calls are TRBV5-1 and TRBJ2-1, with D unclear. The CDR3 nucleotides read TGCGCCAGCAGCGGAGTCAATGAGCAGTTCTTC. It is translated as CASSGVNEQFF.